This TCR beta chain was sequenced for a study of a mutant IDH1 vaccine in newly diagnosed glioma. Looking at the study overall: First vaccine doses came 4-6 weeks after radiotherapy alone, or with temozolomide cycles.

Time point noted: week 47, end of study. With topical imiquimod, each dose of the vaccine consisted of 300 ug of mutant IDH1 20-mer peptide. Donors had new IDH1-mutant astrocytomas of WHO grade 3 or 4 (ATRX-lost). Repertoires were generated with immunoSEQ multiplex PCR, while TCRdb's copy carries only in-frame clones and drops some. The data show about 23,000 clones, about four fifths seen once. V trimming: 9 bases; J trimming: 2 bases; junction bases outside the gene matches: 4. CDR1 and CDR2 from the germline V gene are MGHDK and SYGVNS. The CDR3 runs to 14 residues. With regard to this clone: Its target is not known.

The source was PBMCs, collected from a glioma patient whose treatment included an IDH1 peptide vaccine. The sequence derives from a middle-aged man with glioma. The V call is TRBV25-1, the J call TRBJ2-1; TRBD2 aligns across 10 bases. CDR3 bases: TGTGCCAGTCTGACTAGCGGGCCCTACAATGAGCAGTTCTTC. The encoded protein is CASLTSGPYNEQFF. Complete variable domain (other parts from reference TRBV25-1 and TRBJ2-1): EADIYQTPRYLVIGTGKKITLECSQTMGHDKMYWYQQDPGMELHLIHYSYGVNSTEKGDLSSESTVSRIRTEHFPLTLESARPSHTSQYLCASLTSGPYNEQFFGPGTRLTVL.